A single sample is the source of the 24 T cell receptor beta chains below, sequenced in a study of blood T cell repertoires in COVID-19. Clones were read by immunoSEQ multiplex PCR, and TCRdb kept only the in-frame ones, dropping some. Here the sample spans 300,000 to 450,000 clones, around 87% being singletons. The sample consisted of PBMCs or T cells enriched from blood (not recorded which). All receptors derive from a man aged 30 to 45 who had recovered from COVID-19.

V usage is TRBV9 and J usage is TRBJ1-6; 9 bases match TRBD1. V shed 3 bases and J 7 bases; nucleotides not matched to a gene: 8. CDR1 is SGDLS and CDR2 is YYNGEE in the germline V gene. The CDR3 loop spans 16 amino acids. CDR3 amino acids: CASSERPGQGNSPLHF. As DNA, the CDR3 is TGTGCCAGCAGCGAGCGACCGGGACAGGGCAATTCACCCCTCCACTTT.

This rearrangement joins TRBV6-4 to TRBJ2-2; D uncertain. From germline, CDR1 is MRHNA and CDR2 SNTAGT. V lost 4 bases, J lost 4 bases, and 10 bases lay in between. This CDR3 has 14 amino acids. The CDR3 bases are TGTGCCAGCAGTGTGGAAGGAGCCACCGGGGAGCTGTTTTTT. This gives the protein CASSVEGATGELFF.

This chain uses TRBV2 with TRBJ2-5; D remains unclear. CDR3 length: 12 amino acids. The V and J ends lost 5 bases and 2 bases respectively, with 6 bases between them. Germline CDR1 and CDR2: SNHLY and FYNNEI. The CDR3 sequence: CASSLQQETQYF. CDR3 bases: TGTGCCAGCAGTCTACAGCAAGAGACCCAGTACTTC.

The J gene is TRBJ1-2, the V gene TRBV6-2 or TRBV6-3, with unresolved D. Germline V lookup: CDR1 MNHEY, CDR2 SVGEGT. V lost 6 bases, J lost 8 bases, and 16 bases lay in between. CDR3 size: 13 residues. CDR3 bases: TGTGCCAGCAGCCTTGCAGTTACAACAGGCTACACCTTC. Translation gives CASSLAVTTGYTF.

The CDR3 nucleotides read TGTGCCAGCAGCGGGGCCAGGGGTCAGCCCCAGCATTTT. This gives the protein CASSGARGQPQHF. The chain couples TRBV12-3 or TRBV12-4 to TRBJ1-5; possibly TRBD1 for D (6 bases). This CDR3 contains 13 residues. The V gene lost 6 bases and the J gene lost 6 bases, with 12 bases spanning the gap.

This clone was detected only once. The J gene is TRBJ2-2, the V gene TRBV6-5, with a tentative D call TRBD2 (6 bases). The CDR3 runs to 13 residues. V lost 7 bases to trimming and J lost 3 bases, with 9 bases between them. Per the germline V gene, CDR1 is MNHEY and CDR2 is SVGAGI. The CDR3 region is CASKLAYTGELFF. The CDR3 DNA is TGTGCCAGCAAACTAGCTTACACCGGGGAGCTGTTTTTT.

The V call is TRBV15, the J call TRBJ1-4; D not resolved. Germline values: CDR1 LNHNV, CDR2 YYDKDF (reference sequence). CDR3 length: 16 residues. The V end was cut by 0 bases, the J end by 7 bases, with 15 bases between. This CDR3 is CATSRDSWEDGEKLFF. The CDR3 DNA sequence: TGTGCCACCAGCAGAGATTCGTGGGAGGACGGTGAAAAACTGTTTTTT.

The chain recombines TRBV5-6 with TRBJ1-5; the match to TRBD1 covers 8 bases. The CDR3 has 16 residues. Germline-derived CDR1 and CDR2 are SGHDT and YYEEEE. Germline trimming cut 1 base from V and 6 bases from J; bases unmatched to any gene: 9. The DNA of the CDR3 is TGTGCCAGCAGCTTGTTTTTACAGGGGGGAATTCAGCCCCAGCATTTT. Its translation: CASSLFLQGGIQPQHF.

The rearrangement joins TRBV7-2 to TRBJ2-7, with TRBD1 as a possible D gene (6 bases). The V and J ends lost 2 bases and 2 bases respectively, with 22 bases between them. Germline CDR1 and CDR2: SGHTA and FQGNSA. This CDR3 is built from 18 residues. The CDR3 reads CASSLFLAGDGGTYEQYF. CDR3 DNA: TGTGCCAGCAGCTTATTCTTGGCAGGGGATGGGGGAACCTACGAGCAGTACTTC.

The rearrangement joins TRBV5-1 to TRBJ1-5; 7 bases are a match to TRBD1. This CDR3 has 15 amino acids. Germline CDR1 SGHRS, CDR2 YFSETQ. V lost 0 bases to trimming and J lost 6 bases; unmatched junction nucleotides: 6. The CDR3 is CASSLEPAGGQPQHF. The CDR3 DNA sequence: TGCGCCAGCAGCTTGGAGCCGGCAGGGGGTCAGCCCCAGCATTTT.

The chain joins TRBV5-1 to TRBJ2-5; 10 bases agree with TRBD1. J was trimmed by 5 bases and V by 0 bases; bases with no gene match: 7. Germline CDR1 is SGHRS and CDR2 is YFSETQ. The CDR3 has 16 residues. CDR3 loop: CASSLAGTGAGETQYF. The CDR3 bases are TGCGCCAGCAGCTTGGCCGGGACAGGGGCCGGGGAGACCCAGTACTTC. The full variable domain, with the rest looked up from reference TRBV5-1 and TRBJ2-5, is KAGVTQTPRYLIKTRGQQVTLSCSPISGHRSVSWYQQTPGQGLQFLFEYFSETQRNKGNFPGRFSGRQFSNSRSEMNVSTLELGDSALYLCASSLAGTGAGETQYFGPGTRLLVL.

The chain combines TRBV6-2 or TRBV6-3 with TRBJ2-3; D gene uncertain. The CDR3 is 16 residues long. Germline V CDR1 and CDR2: MNHEY, SVGEGT. V gave up 0 bases and J gave up 0 bases, with 10 bases separating them. In DNA form, the CDR3 reads TGTGCCAGCAGTTACTCGTCTCACCGGAGCACAGATACGCAGTATTTT. This sequence encodes CASSYSSHRSTDTQYF.

The chain joins TRBV23-1 to TRBJ1-5; 7 bases are a match to TRBD1. TRBV23-1 is identified as an open reading frame with a role that is uncertain. V trimming: 6 bases; J trimming: 4 bases; junction bases outside the gene matches: 3. The CDR3 totals 13 residues. The chain's CDR3 is CASSRDRNQPQHF. The CDR3 coding sequence is TGCGCCAGCAGCCGGGACAGAAATCAGCCCCAGCATTTT.

This chain uses TRBV9 with TRBJ1-4; possible D gene TRBD1, 5 bases. V was clipped by 4 bases and J by 0 bases, with 16 bases between them. The CDR3 extends over 17 amino acids. Germline V gene sequence: CDR1 SGDLS, CDR2 YYNGEE. The CDR3 protein is CASSPGKTAATNEKLFF. DNA of the CDR3: TGTGCCAGCAGCCCAGGGAAGACAGCCGCAACTAATGAAAAACTGTTTTTT.

V and J are TRBV6-5 and TRBJ1-5; D possibly corresponds to TRBD1 (5 bases). Germline CDR1 reads MNHEY; CDR2 reads SVGAGI. This CDR3 has 14 residues. V was clipped by 3 bases and J by 4 bases, with 10 bases between them. DNA for the CDR3: TGTGCCAGCAGTTATAGGCCAGGGAATCAGCCCCAGCATTTT. Protein: CASSYRPGNQPQHF.

The chain joins TRBV10-3 to TRBJ1-2, with D hard to call. Germline V gene sequence: CDR1 ENHRY, CDR2 SYGVKD. The CDR3 loop spans 14 amino acids. Trimming shortened V by 0 bases and J by 4 bases, and 9 bases separated the two germline ends. Here the CDR3 reads CAISESAGFYGYTF. The CDR3 DNA reads TGTGCCATCAGTGAGTCGGCAGGCTTCTATGGCTACACCTTC.

The chain carries TRBV28 and TRBJ1-2; 7 nucleotides align to TRBD1. CDR1 and CDR2 from the germline V gene are MDHEN and SYDVKM. V lost 6 bases, J lost 8 bases, and 12 bases stayed unmatched. This CDR3 spans 14 amino acids. CDR3 bases: TGTGCCAGCAGAAGACAGGGCCTGCTCGGGGGCTACACCTTC. Its translation: CASRRQGLLGGYTF.

The CDR3 nucleotides read TGCAGCGTTGATGGGACAGGGCCAAGCGAGCAGTACTTC. Residues: CSVDGTGPSEQYF. The J gene is TRBJ2-7, the V gene TRBV29-1; 9 nucleotides agree with TRBD1. The CDR3 runs to 13 residues. Germline V gives CDR1 SQVTM, CDR2 ANQGSEA. V trimming: 3 bases; J trimming: 6 bases; junction bases outside the gene matches: 6.

CDR3 in DNA: TGTGCCAGCAGCCTAATGGGCGGACATAGCAATCAGCCCCAGCATTTT. Its translation is CASSLMGGHSNQPQHF. The V gene is TRBV7-2, the J gene TRBJ1-5; a possible D gene is TRBD1 (5 bases). The CDR3 is 16 residues long. The V end was cut by 5 bases, the J end by 0 bases, with 14 bases between. Germline V gives CDR1 SGHTA, CDR2 FQGNSA.

This chain joins TRBV7-8 and TRBJ1-1; D not certain. This CDR3 is 18 amino acids long. Trimming removed 2 bases from V and 4 bases from J, with 23 bases in between. Germline values: CDR1 SGHVS, CDR2 FQNEAQ. The CDR3 DNA sequence: TGTGCCAGCAGCTTAAAAGGCCAGGCCGGCGGGTGGGGCACTGAAGCTTTCTTT. Encoded protein: CASSLKGQAGGWGTEAFF.

The rearrangement joins TRBV5-1 to TRBJ2-1, with TRBD1 identical over 7 bases. Germline CDR1 SGHRS, CDR2 YFSETQ. This CDR3 has 16 residues. V was pared by 5 bases and J by 6 bases, with 14 bases of the junction left unmatched. The CDR3 bases are TGCGCCAGCAGTTCGACAGGGTCCTTCGGCTCCAATGAGCAGTTCTTC. This encodes CASSSTGSFGSNEQFF.

V and J are TRBV4-3 and TRBJ1-1; D unresolved. The germline V and J ends were trimmed by 3 bases and 5 bases, with 10 bases remaining between them. The CDR3 runs 13 residues. Germline V CDR1 and CDR2: LGHNA, YSLEER. CDR3 sequence: CASSQRPRTEAFF. The CDR3 bases are TGCGCCAGCAGCCAGAGGCCACGTACTGAAGCTTTCTTT.

J is TRBJ1-5 and V is TRBV6-1; unclear D gene. The CDR3 sequence is 14 residues long. Trimming stripped 5 bases from V and 3 bases from J, with 11 bases between. Germline loops: CDR1 MNHNS, CDR2 SASEGT. This chain's CDR3 is CASSNRNPNQPQHF. CDR3 DNA sequence: TGTGCCAGCAGTAACAGAAACCCCAATCAGCCCCAGCATTTT.

The V and J genes are TRBV29-1 and TRBJ1-4, with TRBD1 matching over 8 bases. CDR3 size: 16 residues. The germline V gene encodes CDR1 SQVTM and CDR2 ANQGSEA. The junction had 14 bases not matched to a gene; V was cut back by 4 bases and J by 7 bases. Written as DNA, the CDR3 is TGCAGCGTTGTGTTGGCAGGGGGCGCCGGGAGTGAAAAACTGTTTTTT. It is translated as CSVVLAGGAGSEKLFF.